The entry below describes one TCR beta chain. Its antigen target is currently unknown. No per-base quality is available; no much larger clone lies one base away. The source of the sample is a study of blood T cell repertoires in COVID-19 (dated by TCRdb to 2018 to 2020). Study-level background: Collaborator samples came from the United States, Italy and Spain and covered acute and convalescent phases of COVID-19. The prospective study material was composed of cDNA or gDNA derived from T cells, B-cell-depleted T cells, or PBMCs. Deeply sampled blood TCRbeta repertoires from subjects exposed to, actively infected with, or recovered from COVID-19 were included in the dataset. The repertoires were released in a freely available public database meant as a resource for research on the immune response to SARS-CoV-2. Samples came from the ongoing ImmuneRACE study (first 160 participants) plus 1,254 subjects from 6 global collaborators. The sample metadata nearly always contained a de-identified subject ID, COVID-19 status, age in years and sex. Where HLA class I and class II types were available, the types were taken from metadata supplied by the sample provider, not from assay-based typing.

TCRbeta CDR3 regions were amplified from genomic DNA by means of the immunoSEQ Assay, a bias-controlled multiplex PCR. The study's processing was this. The number of nucleated cells in each sample was estimated by amplification of reference gene primers within the assay. To quantify the absolute abundance of each unique TCRbeta CDR3 rearrangement, sequence reads were collapsed and filtered. For each sample, productive Simpson clonality was calculated by taking the square root of Simpson's diversity index across productive rearrangements. TCRdb limited this immuneACCESS table to in-frame rearrangements with V and J called. A share of clones is missing; checked studies link under half to unresolved V genes, and the rest is unexplained. That table is the source of V, J and clone size, and D and trimming were worked out from the DNA. This sample holds fewer than 30,000 clones; over 75% were observed only once. The top ten constitute about a sixth of the sample.

Each collaborating institution followed its own protocols to collect whole blood in K2EDTA tubes. For TCRbeta analysis, collaborator samples were shipped as frozen whole blood, as isolated PBMCs, or as DNA extracted from either sample type. What the work shows at the level of the full study, not this receptor alone: The quantity of clinical and demographic metadata differed by source and by participant and was supplied without curation.

Sequenced input: peripheral blood. The origin of this receptor is a man between 65 and 85 years old with active COVID-19.

The CDR3 protein sequence reads: CASSVGQTGNTEAFF. The DNA sequence reads TGTGCCAGCAGCGTAGGACAGACCGGGAACACTGAAGCTTTCTTT. The sequence is built from TRBV9 and TRBJ1-1, with a weak D call of TRBD1 (5 bases match). CDR1 and CDR2 are drawn from the germline V gene: SGDLS, YYNGEE. The CDR3 covers 15 residues, taking in both the cysteine and the phenylalanine. Here the CDR3 DNA is all that survives: 45 bases in frame from base 1. Trimming at the junction amounts to 0 bases on V and 1 base on J, and the germline ends lie 10 bases apart.